These 5 T cell receptor beta chains were all obtained from the same sample, sequenced in a study of shared clonotypes between healthy human individuals. Here immunoSEQ multiplex PCR was the method, and the copy in TCRdb shows in-frame clones only, minus some. The data show 950,000 to 1,200,000 clones, roughly 77% seen once. Specimen: memory CD4+ T cells from PBMCs. Subset reported: CD45RA-negative fraction. These receptors originate from a man between 18 and 29 years old in good health. Some clones in this sample may be carry-over from other donors' samples.

The V call is TRBV10-3, the J call TRBJ1-1; no clear D. This CDR3 comprises 13 residues. V lost 4 bases to trimming and J lost 7 bases, with 13 bases between them. CDR1 ENHRY and CDR2 SYGVKD come from the germline V gene. The CDR3 DNA is TGTGCCATCAGTGCGGCAGCCGCCTATGAAGCTTTCTTT. Encoded protein: CAISAAAAYEAFF.

The CDR3 spells CASSSPSGASTDTQYF. The DNA for the CDR3 is TGTGCCAGCAGCTCGCCTAGCGGGGCCAGCACAGATACGCAGTATTTT. This chain uses TRBV7-2 with TRBJ2-3; 9 bases are shared with TRBD2. Germline lookup yields CDR1 SGHTA and CDR2 FQGNSA. The CDR3 is 16 amino acids. Trimming took 4 bases from V and 0 from J; bases not matched to a gene: 5.

The chain recombines TRBV14 with TRBJ2-3, with D perhaps matching TRBD2 (6 bases). Deletions cut 4 bases from V and 8 bases from J, with 19 bases between. This CDR3 has 15 amino acids. The germline gives CDR1 SGHDN, CDR2 FVKESK. CDR3 coding DNA: TGTGCCAGCAGCCCGAGCCTCCTCGTGGGGGGTACGCAGTATTTT. As protein: CASSPSLLVGGTQYF.

This clone was detected once. J is TRBJ2-5 and V is TRBV5-1, with a possible D match to TRBD2 (6 bases). V was trimmed by 4 bases and J by 5 bases, leaving 15 bases between them. Looked up from germline, CDR1 is SGHRS and CDR2 is YFSETQ. The CDR3 totals 14 residues. The DNA for the CDR3 is TGCGCCAGCAGCATTCCAGGCGGGGAGGAGACCCAGTACTTC. This sequence encodes CASSIPGGEETQYF. The whole variable domain, remainder taken from reference TRBV5-1 and TRBJ2-5, is KAGVTQTPRYLIKTRGQQVTLSCSPISGHRSVSWYQQTPGQGLQFLFEYFSETQRNKGNFPGRFSGRQFSNSRSEMNVSTLELGDSALYLCASSIPGGEETQYFGPGTRLLVL.

The chain combines TRBV5-8 with TRBJ2-2; D assignment may be TRBD1 or TRBD2 (5 bases each). The CDR3 runs 15 residues. CDR1 is SGHTS, CDR2 YDEGEE, per germline. V was clipped by 3 bases and J by 1 base, with 10 bases between them. CDR3 in DNA: TGTGCCAGCAGCTCCTGGGGGAGGAACACCGGGGAGCTGTTTTTT. Translating gives CASSSWGRNTGELFF.